The rows below give T cell receptor beta chains drawn from one sample of a study of post-analysis software for immune sequencing data. MiXCR, run by TCRdb on the PCR reads, gives a single entry per CDR3 protein. The table includes some 500,000 distinct CDR3 sequences, 40% to 55% detected once. The specimen sequenced was blood. The receptors stem from a girl aged 10 to 17 with multiple sclerosis. Both conserved end residues are part of each CDR3.

V,J,CDR3
TRBV29-1,TRBJ1-2,CSVQGGFEGYTF
TRBV28,TRBJ2-6,CASSFITSGANVLTF
TRBV20-1,TRBJ2-1,CSARPGFADPYNEQFF
TRBV20-1,TRBJ1-5,CSARDLSNQPQHF
TRBV12-3/TRBV12-4,TRBJ2-3,CASSLYGRETSTDTQYF
TRBV24-1,TRBJ2-7,CATSEGGSYEQYF
TRBV11-2,TRBJ1-2,CASSLDFATNYGYTF
TRBV20-1,TRBJ1-2,CSARITRYYGYTF
TRBV4-1,TRBJ1-4,CASTLRGQGIRMDEKLFF
TRBV20-1,TRBJ1-2,CSARIPGTDGYTF
TRBV29-1,TRBJ1-2,CSVAWGDYGYTF
TRBV21-1,TRBJ1-4,CASNGPRNEKLFF
TRBV27,TRBJ1-2,CASSRGGPSYGGYTF
TRBV10-3,TRBJ2-1,CAISESTGSNEQFF
TRBV10-3,TRBJ2-7,CAISESGRRYEQYF
TRBV5-1,TRBJ2-1,CASSSGLLEQFF
TRBV20-1,TRBJ2-5,CSASATSGRGGETQYF
TRBV3-1,TRBJ1-1,CASSQVRNTEAFF
TRBV28,TRBJ1-4,CASSLHSAVNEKLFF
TRBV12-3/TRBV12-4,TRBJ1-2,CASRFPGGYGYTF
TRBV7-2,TRBJ2-1,CASTIESRSYNEQFF
TRBV7-2,TRBJ2-7,CASSSTSTSSYEQYF
TRBV20-1,TRBJ1-5,CSARLPGQGGNQPQHF
TRBV5-1,TRBJ1-2,CASSLKEQINLYGYTF